What follows describes a single T cell receptor beta chain. Measured with immunoSEQ multiplex PCR; TCRdb has only the in-frame clones, and not every one. The sample lists about 80,000 clones; roughly 80% were seen once. The CDR3 totals 17 residues. Germline assignment: CDR1 MNHEY and CDR2 SMNVEV (reference sequence). The V segment lost 0 bases and the J segment 6 bases; nucleotides outside the gene matches: 11. The data were obtained in a study of memory CD4+ T cells and cytomegalovirus serostatus. Study-level background: This sample comes from healthy Belgian adults, 8 to 10 CMV seropositive, roughly 22 seronegative.

The sort gate was single viable CD3+CD4+CD8-CD45RO+ cells for memory CD4+ T cells. Sample: memory CD4+ T cells from blood. The gene calls are TRBV27 and TRBJ1-5, with 7 bases that match TRBD1. The TCR sequence derives from an adult in good health and CMV-seronegative. The CDR3 sequence is CASSLSTQGGFRQPQHF. In DNA, the CDR3 is TGTGCCAGCAGTTTATCAACTCAGGGGGGTTTCCGTCAGCCCCAGCATTTT.